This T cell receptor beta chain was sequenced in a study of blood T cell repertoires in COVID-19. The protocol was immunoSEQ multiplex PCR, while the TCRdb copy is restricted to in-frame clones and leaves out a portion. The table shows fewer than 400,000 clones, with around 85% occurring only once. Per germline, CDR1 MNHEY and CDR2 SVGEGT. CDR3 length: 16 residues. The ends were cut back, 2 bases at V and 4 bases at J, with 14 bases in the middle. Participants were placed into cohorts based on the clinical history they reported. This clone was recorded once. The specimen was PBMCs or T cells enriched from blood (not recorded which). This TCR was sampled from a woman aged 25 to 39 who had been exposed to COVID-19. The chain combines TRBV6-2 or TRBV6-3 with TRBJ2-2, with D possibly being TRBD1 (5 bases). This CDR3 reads CASSYIPGMSTGELFF. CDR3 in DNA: TGTGCCAGCAGTTACATCCCAGGGATGAGCACCGGGGAGCTGTTTTTT.